This T cell receptor beta chain is drawn from a study of blood T cells in healthy people across ages. Overall study: Per every two T cells, about one barcoded beta molecule was captured by template switching.

Whenever a sample was processed, at least 6.5 million PBMCs were isolated. This CDR3 is 14 amino acids long. CDR1 and CDR2 from the germline V gene are SGDLS and YYNGEE. Trimming removed 3 bases at V and 9 bases at J, with 18 bases between. Note on this clonotype: Its antigen is currently unknown.

The study's findings and limits: Older individuals had lower TCR beta diversity per million T cells (the decline was roughly linear).

A second PCR, run for roughly 7 to 12 cycles, used a sample-barcoded 5' primer plus a J-beta primer mix. A 12-random-nucleotide template-switch adaptor tagged each cDNA molecule. TCRdb ran MiXCR on the 5' RACE reads and lists one entry per CDR3 protein. The sample carries 1.5 million to 2 million distinct CDR3 sequences, roughly 52% recorded once. This sequence joins TRBV9 and TRBJ2-5; D might be TRBD2 (5 bases). The sequence was obtained from a woman aged 40 to 50 in good health. The sequencing sample was made of blood. The CDR3 DNA is TGTGCCAGCAGCGCAAAACGGGATCATGGGGCCCAGTACTTC. It is translated as CASSAKRDHGAQYF. The full variable domain, completed using reference TRBV9 and TRBJ2-5, is DSGVTQTPKHLITATGQRVTLRCSPRSGDLSVYWYQQSLDQGLQFLIQYYNGEERAKGNILERFSAQQFPDLHSELNLSSLELGDSALYFCASSAKRDHGAQYFGPGTRLLVL.